A single sample gave rise to the 13 T cell receptor beta chains below, sequenced in a study of shared clonotypes between healthy human individuals. Profiling relied on immunoSEQ multiplex PCR, and the TCRdb table lists in-frame clones only, not all of them. The data show roughly 2 million clones, with around 95% seen just once and around 0.13% held by the top ten. The specimen was naive CD4+ T cells sorted from blood. Subset denoted: CD45RA+ positively selected. These receptors came from a young man in good health.

This clone was recorded once. One end of the junction varies from germline; a read error may be responsible. V gene TRBV6-6 combines with J gene TRBJ1-4; D is possibly TRBD1 (6 bases). Germline CDR1 reads MNHNY; CDR2 reads SVGAGI (reference sequence). The CDR3 consists of 13 residues. The CDR3 coding sequence is TGTGCCAGCAGTTACCTTACGGGGGCAGGGGTGGTTTTT. Translated, it gives CASSYLTGAGVVF.

The V gene is TRBV5-1, the J gene TRBJ2-5, with D possibly TRBD1 on 5 matching bases. Germline V lookup: CDR1 SGHRS, CDR2 YFSETQ. This CDR3 spans 13 amino acids. V shed 4 bases and J shed 2 bases, with 9 bases lying between them. The CDR3 coding sequence is TGCGCCAGCAGCGAACGACAGCAAGAGACCCAGTACTTC. It translates to CASSERQQETQYF.

The chain couples TRBV19 to TRBJ1-5, with TRBD1 as a possible D gene (6 bases). The V end was cut by 6 bases, the J end by 6 bases, with 15 bases between. The germline V gene has CDR1 LNHDA and CDR2 SQIVND (reference sequence). The CDR3 consists of 14 residues. CDR3 sequence reads: CASRSAGEGQPQHF. The CDR3 nucleotides are TGTGCCAGTAGATCGGCAGGGGAAGGTCAGCCCCAGCATTTT.

The chain joins TRBV7-2 to TRBJ2-7, with 8 bases identical to TRBD2. The CDR3 has 15 residues. With V trimmed by 4 bases and J by 3 bases, 8 bases remained unmatched. Germline CDR1 and CDR2: SGHTA and FQGNSA. The CDR3: CASSYGEAGVYEQYF. CDR3 DNA: TGTGCCAGCAGCTACGGGGAAGCGGGGGTCTACGAGCAGTACTTC.

The chain carries TRBV7-9 and TRBJ1-6; D remains unclear. The V gene's germline CDR1 is SEHNR and CDR2 FQNEAQ (reference sequence). The CDR3 has 16 amino acids. With 5 bases removed from V and 1 base from J, the gap between germline ends came to 12 bases. The CDR3: CASSVYATSYNSPLHF. CDR3 nucleotides: TGTGCCAGCAGCGTTTACGCCACTTCCTATAATTCACCCCTCCACTTT.

This rearrangement joins TRBV28 to TRBJ1-1; perhaps TRBD1 as D (6 bases). CDR1 and CDR2 from the germline V gene are MDHEN and SYDVKM. The CDR3 extends over 15 amino acids. V was clipped by 3 bases and J by 0 bases, with 11 bases between them. The CDR3 nucleotides read TGTGCCAGCAGTTTCCCGGGACAAGTGAACACTGAAGCTTTCTTT. Translating gives CASSFPGQVNTEAFF.

The rearrangement uses TRBV7-6 and TRBJ2-1; 10 nucleotides agree with TRBD1. The germline gives CDR1 SGHVS, CDR2 FNYEAQ. This CDR3 spans 16 amino acids. The V gene end was trimmed by 1 base and the J gene end by 0 bases; junction bases not matched to a gene: 0. CDR3 sequence reads: CASSLGTGGSYNEQFF. In nucleotides, the CDR3 is TGTGCCAGCAGCTTAGGGACAGGGGGCTCCTACAATGAGCAGTTCTTC.

The CDR3 DNA reads as TGTGCCAGCAGCCGTTCCGGGACAGGGGACTATGGCTACACCTTC. It encodes CASSRSGTGDYGYTF. V and J are TRBV6-5 and TRBJ1-2; 10 bases are a match to TRBD1. After removal of 6 bases from V and 3 bases from J, the junction contained 7 bases not matched to a gene. Germline lookup yields CDR1 MNHEY and CDR2 SVGAGI. The CDR3 runs to 15 residues.

V usage is TRBV10-3 and J usage is TRBJ2-7; D is ambiguous. The CDR3 runs to 15 residues. Germline V gene sequence: CDR1 ENHRY, CDR2 SYGVKD. V shed 2 bases and J shed 0 bases, with 11 bases lying between them. The CDR3 spells CAISEGNKASYEQYF. The DNA for the CDR3 is TGTGCCATCAGTGAGGGGAATAAAGCCTCCTACGAGCAGTACTTC.

Only one count was recorded for this clone. The chain uses TRBV27 and TRBJ2-7; D might be TRBD2 (6 bases). The germline gives CDR1 MNHEY, CDR2 SMNVEV (reference sequence). This CDR3 has 19 residues. V lost 3 bases to trimming and J lost 3 bases, with 27 bases between them. In nucleotides, the CDR3 is TGTGCCAGCAGTTTGTACCCACCTAGCGAGGGGCTCTACCGCTACGAGCAGTACTTC. Translating it yields CASSLYPPSEGLYRYEQYF.

This chain joins TRBV30 and TRBJ2-4; 10 positions match TRBD1. Trimming at V came to 2 bases and at J to 6 bases, leaving 7 bases not matched to a gene. CDR1 is GTSNPN, CDR2 SVGIG, per germline (reference sequence). The CDR3 totals 15 residues. The CDR3 DNA sequence: TGTGCCTGGAGTCCGACAGGGGGCAGTGGAAACATTCAGTACTTC. Translation gives CAWSPTGGSGNIQYF. The whole variable domain, remainder taken from reference TRBV30 and TRBJ2-4, is SQTIHQWPATLVQPVGSPLSLECTVEGTSNPNLYWYRQAAGRGLQLLFYSVGIGQISSEVPQNLSASRPQDRQFILSSKKLLLSDSGFYLCAWSPTGGSGNIQYFGAGTRLSVL.

The rearrangement uses TRBV9 and TRBJ2-7, with D possibly matching TRBD2 (7 bases). The CDR3 sequence is 16 residues long. The germline CDR1 and CDR2 sequences are SGDLS and YYNGEE. Trimming left V 0 bases short and J 6 bases short, with 19 bases between. CDR3 loop: CASSVAGGPGGVEQYF. DNA of the CDR3: TGTGCCAGCAGCGTAGCTGGGGGCCCGGGGGGTGTCGAGCAGTACTTC.

This clone has just one count. This sequence joins TRBV2 and TRBJ1-1; TRBD1 might be the D (5 bases). The CDR3 spans 14 residues. CDR1 SNHLY and CDR2 FYNNEI come from the germline V gene. V was pared by 4 bases and J by 5 bases, with 14 bases between. The CDR3 loop reads CASSVGGTLTEAFF. DNA of the CDR3: TGTGCCAGCAGTGTGGGGGGGACTTTAACTGAAGCTTTCTTT.